This T cell receptor beta chain was recorded in a study of long-term antiretroviral therapy in people with HIV. Points from the study as a whole: Records did not include ART adherence, viral resistance or therapy changes.

The germline gives CDR1 GTSNPN, CDR2 SVGIG (reference sequence). This CDR3 is built from 12 residues. V lost 2 bases, J lost 6 bases, and 10 bases lay in between. About this clone: The antigen is not known.

Assay version v3.0 of immunoSEQ was used, and it was run at survey level. Produced via immunoSEQ multiplex PCR; TCRdb's table is partial and in-frame only. The sample gives under 40,000 clones, 70% to 90% of which show up once; 4.5% to 5% is in the top ten. Sequenced material: unsorted PBMCs, taken approximately 2.9 years before starting antiretroviral therapy. The origin of this receptor is a woman in her twenties or thirties with HIV. This sequence joins TRBV30 and TRBJ1-2; D is unresolved. CDR3 sequence: CAWSLGFNGYTF. The CDR3 bases are TGTGCCTGGAGTCTGGGTTTCAATGGCTACACCTTC.